This T cell receptor (beta chain) was captured in a study of tumor and adjacent non-tumor tissue in lung cancer. For the study at large: Each sample yielded 3.5 million to 4.5 million productive TCRbeta reads on average. Study observations and caveats: Significantly higher TCR diversity was found in tumor than normal lung. Normal lung showed higher cumulative top 100 clone frequency than tumor.

CDR3 size: 12 residues. Notes on this clonotype: Antigen specificity is unknown. At one end the junction does not follow the germline gene, possibly because of a read error.

The library came from three nested PCR rounds adapted from ARM-PCR protocols. One entry per CDR3 protein, called by TCRdb with MiXCR from the multiplex PCR reads. The data contain 60,000 to 90,000 distinct CDR3 sequences, roughly 73% of them singletons. No cell sorting was done before RNA was extracted from the tissue. The rearrangement joins TRBV12-3 or TRBV12-4 to TRBJ1-2, with D hard to call. Sequenced input: lung tumor tissue. The origin of this receptor is a woman aged 45-59 years with non-small cell lung cancer. The DNA of the CDR3 is TGTGACAGCAGTCTCCTGACAAGTGGCTACACCTTC. Residues: CDSSLLTSGYTF.